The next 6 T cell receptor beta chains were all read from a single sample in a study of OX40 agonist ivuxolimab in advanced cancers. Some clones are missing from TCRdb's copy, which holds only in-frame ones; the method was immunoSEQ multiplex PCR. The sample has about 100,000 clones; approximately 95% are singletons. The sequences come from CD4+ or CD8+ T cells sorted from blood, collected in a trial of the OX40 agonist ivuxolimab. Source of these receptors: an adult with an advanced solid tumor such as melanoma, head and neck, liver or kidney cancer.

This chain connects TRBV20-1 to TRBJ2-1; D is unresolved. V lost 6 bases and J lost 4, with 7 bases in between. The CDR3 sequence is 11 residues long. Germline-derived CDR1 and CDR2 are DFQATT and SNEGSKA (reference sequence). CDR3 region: CSARIYNEQFF. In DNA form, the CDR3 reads TGCAGTGCCAGGATTTACAATGAGCAGTTCTTC.

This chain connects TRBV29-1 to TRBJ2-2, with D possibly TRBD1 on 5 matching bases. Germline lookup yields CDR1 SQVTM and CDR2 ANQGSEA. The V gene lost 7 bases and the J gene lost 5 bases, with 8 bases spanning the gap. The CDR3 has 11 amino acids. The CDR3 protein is CSGQQTGELFF. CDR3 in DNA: TGCAGCGGACAGCAGACCGGGGAGCTGTTTTTT.

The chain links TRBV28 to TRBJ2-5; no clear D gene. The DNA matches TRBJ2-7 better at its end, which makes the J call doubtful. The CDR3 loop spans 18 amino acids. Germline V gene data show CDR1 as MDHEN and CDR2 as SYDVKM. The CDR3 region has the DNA TGTGCCAGCGCCTGGGCAATGAATCTCGGGCAGGACTCCTACGAGCAGTACTTC. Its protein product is CASAWAMNLGQDSYEQYF.

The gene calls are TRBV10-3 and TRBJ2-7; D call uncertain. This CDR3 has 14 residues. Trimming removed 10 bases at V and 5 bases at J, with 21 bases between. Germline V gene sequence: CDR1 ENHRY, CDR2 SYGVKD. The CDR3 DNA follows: TGTGCCACGGAAGGCATCCTAGGGCTTGACGAGCAGTACTTC. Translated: CATEGILGLDEQYF.

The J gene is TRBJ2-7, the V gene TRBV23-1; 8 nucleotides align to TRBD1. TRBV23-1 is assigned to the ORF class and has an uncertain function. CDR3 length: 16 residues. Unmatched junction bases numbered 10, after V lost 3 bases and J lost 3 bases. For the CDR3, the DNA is TGCGCCAGCAGTCACTCGTACAGGGGGAACTTCTACGAGCAGTACTTC. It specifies CASSHSYRGNFYEQYF.

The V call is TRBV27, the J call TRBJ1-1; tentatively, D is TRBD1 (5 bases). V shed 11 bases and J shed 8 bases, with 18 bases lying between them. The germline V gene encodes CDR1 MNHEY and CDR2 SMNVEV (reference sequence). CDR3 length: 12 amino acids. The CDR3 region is CAASATPGEAFF. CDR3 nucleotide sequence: TGTGCCGCTTCGGCAACCCCAGGGGAAGCTTTCTTT.